The T cell receptor (beta chain) under discussion was sequenced for a study of OX40 agonist ivuxolimab in advanced cancers. The overall study: Ivuxolimab, which is an agonistic anti-OX40 (CD134) antibody, was administered to the patients. The study, taken as a whole, reports: Low levels of normalized T-cell clonal expansion also appeared in some nonresponders. CD8+ T cells were the subset that, on average, had more expanded clones than CD4+.

The protocol was immunoSEQ multiplex PCR, while the TCRdb copy is restricted to in-frame clones and leaves out a portion. The sample includes 55,000 to 85,000 clones, around 90% seen only once; the top ten take more than 7.5%. On this clone itself: The antigen is not known.

The receptor was derived from an adult with an advanced solid tumor such as melanoma, head and neck, liver or kidney cancer. The sample consisted of CD4+ or CD8+ T cells sorted from blood, taken in a trial of the OX40 agonist ivuxolimab.

The CDR3 here is CASSYGDGYTF. CDR3 in DNA: TGTGCCAGCAGTTACGGAGATGGCTACACCTTC. This chain joins TRBV6-5 and TRBJ1-2; D gene uncertain. The germline V and J ends were trimmed by 2 bases and 6 bases, with 4 bases remaining between them. The CDR3 has 11 residues. Germline V gives CDR1 MNHEY, CDR2 SVGAGI.